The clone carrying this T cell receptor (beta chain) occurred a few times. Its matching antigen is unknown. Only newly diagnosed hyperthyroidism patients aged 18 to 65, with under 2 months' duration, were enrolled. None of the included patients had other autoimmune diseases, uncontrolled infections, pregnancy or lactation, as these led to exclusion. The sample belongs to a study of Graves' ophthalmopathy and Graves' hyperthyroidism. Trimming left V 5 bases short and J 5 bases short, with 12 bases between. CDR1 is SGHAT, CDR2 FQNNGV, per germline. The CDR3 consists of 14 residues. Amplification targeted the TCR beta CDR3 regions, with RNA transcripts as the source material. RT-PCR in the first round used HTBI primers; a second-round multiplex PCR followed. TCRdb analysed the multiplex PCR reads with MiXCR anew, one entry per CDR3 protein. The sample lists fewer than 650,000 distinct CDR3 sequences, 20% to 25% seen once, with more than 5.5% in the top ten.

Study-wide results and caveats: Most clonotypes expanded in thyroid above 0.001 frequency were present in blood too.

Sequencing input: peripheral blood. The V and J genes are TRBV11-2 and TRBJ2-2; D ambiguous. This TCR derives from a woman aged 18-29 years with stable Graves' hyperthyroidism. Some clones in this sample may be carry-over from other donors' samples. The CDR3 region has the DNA TGTGCCAGCAGCCTCCGGACGGGTACCGGGGAGCTGTTTTTT. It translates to CASSLRTGTGELFF.